This TCR beta chain stems from a study of cytotoxic CD8 clonotypes in ibrutinib-treated CLL. Study at large: After treatment lasting a median approximately eleven months, range 6 to 36, response samples were collected.

Regarding this clone: The target antigen is unknown.

Notes on the study in general: Public clonotypes, found uncommonly, either contracted or stayed stable on treatment.

The data were produced by immunoSEQ multiplex PCR, yet TCRdb's version contains in-frame clones alone and is incomplete. The table shows around 250,000 clones, with under 75% occurring only once. From germline, CDR1 is SGHTA and CDR2 FQGNSA. The CDR3 loop spans 13 amino acids. V trimming: 5 bases; J trimming: 9 bases; junction bases outside the gene matches: 9. About 2 micrograms of genomic DNA (from cryopreserved PBMCs) were used for TCR beta libraries. This sequence originates from a human donor with chronic lymphocytic leukemia. This chain joins TRBV7-2 and TRBJ2-7; the match to TRBD2 covers 8 bases. The input for sequencing was PBMCs, taken after 24 months of ibrutinib treatment. The CDR3: CASSPSSGPPQYF. The CDR3 DNA reads as TGTGCCAGCAGCCCCTCTAGCGGGCCTCCGCAGTACTTC.